A selection of T cell receptor beta chains follows, all from one sample in a study of human T cells and chemical hapten exposure. Each CDR3 protein gets one entry after TCRdb re-called the RACE reads with MiXCR. The top ten hold about 5.7% of the sample, which has approximately 80,000 distinct CDR3 sequences, 10% to 15% seen once. The sample in question was whole blood, obtained in connection with sensitization to the hapten diphenylcyclopropenone (DPC). The source of these receptors is a woman aged 45-59 years with alopecia areata. Some clones in this sample may be carry-over from other donors' samples. The CDR3 runs from the conserved cysteine through the conserved F or W. D genes are given only for firm matches. For some rows the clone size is stated as once, few or many, or as a class when expanded; others skip it.

d_gene	j_gene	v_gene	abundance	CDR3aa	CDR3nt
.	TRBJ1-1	TRBV9	.	CASSVVPMNTEAFF	TGTGCCAGCAGCGTAGTTCCCATGAACACTGAAGCTTTCTTT
TRBD2	TRBJ2-7	TRBV5-1	.	CASTPAGPSYEQYF	TGCGCCAGCACCCCAGCGGGACCCTCCTACGAGCAGTACTTC
.	TRBJ2-3	TRBV20-1	.	CSATETSTDTQYF	TGCAGTGCTACCGAAACTAGCACAGATACGCAGTATTTT
.	TRBJ2-4	TRBV18	.	CASSPLKAKGNIQYF	TGTGCCAGCTCACCACTGAAAGCGAAGGGTAACATTCAGTACTTC
.	TRBJ2-7	TRBV10-3	few	CAISESTSGPDYEQYF	TGTGCCATCAGTGAGTCAACTAGTGGGCCCGACTACGAGCAGTACTTC
TRBD1	TRBJ1-5	TRBV19	many	CASSDPDRAWHQPQHF	TGTGCCAGTAGTGACCCCGACAGGGCCTGGCATCAGCCCCAGCATTTT
.	TRBJ2-2	TRBV5-1	few	CASSLSGSGTGELFF	TGCGCCAGCAGCTTATCCGGGAGTGGGACCGGGGAGCTGTTTTTT
.	TRBJ2-3	TRBV12-3/TRBV12-4	.	CASSLFDTQYF	TGTGCCAGCAGTTTATTCGATACGCAGTATTTT
.	TRBJ1-6	TRBV5-1	.	CASSFQADSPLHF	TGCGCCAGCAGCTTCCAGGCGGATTCACCCCTCCACTTT
.	TRBJ2-2	TRBV20-1	many	CSAKAFSNTGELFF	TGCAGTGCTAAGGCATTTTCGAACACCGGGGAGCTGTTTTTT
.	TRBJ2-2	TRBV12-3/TRBV12-4	many	CASSFRNTGELFF	TGTGCCAGCAGTTTTAGGAACACCGGGGAGCTGTTTTTT
.	TRBJ2-5	TRBV11-2	many	CASSLSGWYQETQYF	TGTGCCAGCAGCTTATCCGGATGGTACCAAGAGACCCAGTACTTC
TRBD1	TRBJ1-4	TRBV2	few	CAGQGQQNEKLFF	TGTGCCGGACAGGGACAACAAAATGAAAAACTGTTTTTT
TRBD2	TRBJ2-1	TRBV7-6	few	CASSPTSGRSPYNEQFF	TGTGCCAGCAGCCCGACTAGCGGGAGATCCCCCTACAATGAGCAGTTCTTC
.	TRBJ1-4	TRBV5-5	.	CASSLGTSFATEKLFF	TGTGCCAGCAGCTTGGGTACCAGTTTCGCAACTGAAAAACTGTTTTTT
.	TRBJ2-7	TRBV25-1	.	CASSDDLLPYEQYF	TGTGCCAGCAGTGACGACTTGCTACCCTACGAGCAGTACTTC
.	TRBJ2-7	TRBV11-2	few	CASSLVAGPYEQYF	TGTGCCAGCAGCTTAGTGGCGGGACCCTACGAGCAGTACTTC
.	TRBJ1-2	TRBV29-1	.	CSVEDPGQYYGYTF	TGCAGCGTTGAAGATCCAGGGCAGTACTATGGCTACACCTTC
.	TRBJ2-3	TRBV5-1	once	CASRTGTTDTQYF	TGCGCCAGCAGGACAGGCACCACAGATACGCAGTATTTT
TRBD1	TRBJ1-1	TRBV18	few	CASSRKPGQGADTEAFF	TGTGCCAGCTCACGCAAACCGGGACAGGGGGCGGACACTGAAGCTTTCTTT
.	TRBJ1-2	TRBV21-1	many	CASSKEKGAGAYYGYTF	TGTGCCAGCAGCAAAGAGAAAGGGGCAGGGGCTTACTATGGCTACACCTTC
TRBD2	TRBJ2-1	TRBV30	many	CASTLWRENHLAGEQFF	TGTGCCTCGACCCTATGGCGGGAGAACCACTTAGCTGGTGAGCAGTTCTTC
TRBD2	TRBJ2-3	TRBV6-6	many	CASSSDLAGVSDTQYF	TGTGCCAGCAGTTCCGACTTAGCGGGAGTATCAGATACGCAGTATTTT
.	TRBJ2-5	TRBV27	few	CASSTGRALQETQYF	TGTGCCAGCAGTACCGGAAGGGCCCTACAAGAGACCCAGTACTTC
.	TRBJ1-2	TRBV12-3/TRBV12-4	many	CASSLTLRYGYTF	TGTGCCAGCAGTTTGACCCTACGGTATGGCTACACCTTC
.	TRBJ1-4	TRBV12-3/TRBV12-4	few	CASRPVEAEKLFF	TGTGCCAGCAGACCGGTAGAGGCCGAAAAACTGTTTTTT
.	TRBJ2-5	TRBV24-1	many	CATSSTPQETQYF	TGTGCCACCAGTAGTACCCCCCAGGAGACCCAGTACTTC
.	TRBJ1-5	TRBV24-1	few	CATSDRSFNQPQHF	TGTGCCACCAGTGATAGAAGTTTTAATCAGCCCCAGCATTTT
.	TRBJ2-5	TRBV28	.	CASSLGDLLETQYF	TGTGCCAGCAGTTTAGGGGACTTGCTAGAGACCCAGTACTTC
.	TRBJ2-2	TRBV20-1	few	CSAQQTRGHGTGELFF	TGCAGTGCCCAGCAAACTAGGGGCCACGGCACCGGGGAGCTGTTTTTT
.	TRBJ2-7	TRBV1	.	CTSSHPARVDSGVSHEQYF	TGCACCAGCAGCCACCCCGCAAGGGTTGATAGCGGGGTAAGCCACGAGCAGTACTTC
.	TRBJ2-1	TRBV12-3/TRBV12-4	many	CASSPFGSTTNYYNEQFF	TGTGCCAGCAGCCCTTTTGGGAGTACTACGAATTACTACAATGAGCAGTTCTTC
.	TRBJ2-7	TRBV6-6	few	CASSGAGYEQYF	TGTGCCAGCAGTGGAGCGGGTTACGAGCAGTACTTC
TRBD2	TRBJ2-1	TRBV5-4	.	CASSAGREYYNEQFF	TGTGCCAGCAGCGCGGGGCGGGAGTACTACAATGAGCAGTTCTTC
.	TRBJ2-1	TRBV11-2	.	CASSLERIYNEQFF	TGTGCCAGCAGCCTCGAAAGGATCTACAATGAGCAGTTCTTC
TRBD2	TRBJ2-1	TRBV6-4	.	CASSPGGLADYNEQFF	TGTGCCAGCAGTCCGGGGGGGCTAGCAGACTACAATGAGCAGTTCTTC
.	TRBJ1-6	TRBV5-6	.	CASSPSPGSPLHF	TGTGCCAGCAGCCCCTCGCCGGGTTCACCCCTCCACTTT
.	TRBJ2-3	TRBV11-2	.	CASSLDTRGDTQYF	TGTGCCAGCAGCTTAGACACCCGGGGAGATACGCAGTATTTT
TRBD2	TRBJ2-1	TRBV11-2	many	CASSPTSGRARVSSYNEQFF	TGTGCCAGCAGCCCAACTAGCGGGAGGGCCCGGGTTAGCTCCTACAATGAGCAGTTCTTC
.	TRBJ1-1	TRBV18	.	CASSENAGDTEAFF	TGTGCCAGCTCAGAAAACGCCGGGGACACTGAAGCTTTCTTT
.	TRBJ2-3	TRBV29-1	few	CSVSRVLTDTQYF	TGCAGCGTTTCACGTGTCCTCACAGATACGCAGTATTTT
.	TRBJ2-7	TRBV7-6	few	CASSPQGGTLYEQYF	TGTGCCAGCAGCCCCCAGGGGGGTACACTCTACGAGCAGTACTTC
TRBD2	TRBJ2-7	TRBV4-2	few	CASSQVGGSGTHEQYF	TGTGCCAGCAGCCAAGTGGGGGGGAGTGGTACCCACGAGCAGTACTTC
.	TRBJ1-5	TRBV20-1	.	CSASLSVGQPQHF	TGCAGTGCTAGTCTGTCAGTGGGTCAGCCCCAGCATTTT
TRBD1	TRBJ2-7	TRBV20-1	few	CSASTGAFSYEQYF	TGCAGTGCTAGTACAGGGGCCTTTTCCTACGAGCAGTACTTC
.	TRBJ2-2	TRBV12-3/TRBV12-4	few	CASTGGTRDTGELFF	TGTGCCAGCACCGGCGGGACACGAGACACCGGGGAGCTGTTTTTT